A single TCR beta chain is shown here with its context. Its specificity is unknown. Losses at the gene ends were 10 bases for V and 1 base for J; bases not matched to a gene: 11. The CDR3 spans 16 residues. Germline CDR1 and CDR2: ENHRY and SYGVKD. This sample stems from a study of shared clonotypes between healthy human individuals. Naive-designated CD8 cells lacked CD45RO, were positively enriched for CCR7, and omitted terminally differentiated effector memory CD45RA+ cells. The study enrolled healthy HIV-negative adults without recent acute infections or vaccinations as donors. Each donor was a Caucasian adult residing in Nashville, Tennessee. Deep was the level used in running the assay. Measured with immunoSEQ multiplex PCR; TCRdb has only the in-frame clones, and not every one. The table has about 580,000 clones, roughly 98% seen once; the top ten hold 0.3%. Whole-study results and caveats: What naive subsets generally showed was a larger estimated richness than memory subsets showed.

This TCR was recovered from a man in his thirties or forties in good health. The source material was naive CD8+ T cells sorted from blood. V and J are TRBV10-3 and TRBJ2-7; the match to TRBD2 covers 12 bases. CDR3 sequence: CATAEGTSGLSYEQYF. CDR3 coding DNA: TGTGCCACCGCAGAAGGGACTAGCGGGTTGTCCTACGAGCAGTACTTC.